These 20 T cell receptor beta chains share one sample of origin, sequenced in a study of CD8+ T cells in alopecia areata. As for treatment: oral pan-JAK inhibitor, 5-10 mg twice daily. RNA was extracted and reverse transcribed into cDNA as the sequencing template. Repertoires were generated with immunoSEQ multiplex PCR, while TCRdb's copy carries only in-frame clones and drops some. The sample contains 150,000 to 200,000 clones, roughly 60% of which appear only once. The material was CD4+ T cells sorted from blood, obtained at week 24, from a patient treated with tofacitinib. These receptors all stem from a human donor with alopecia areata.

This clone showed up just once. The gene calls are TRBV29-1 and TRBJ1-1, with a tentative D call TRBD1 (5 bases). Trimming removed 4 bases at V and 0 bases at J, with 6 bases between. CDR1 and CDR2 from the germline V gene are SQVTM and ANQGSEA. CDR3 length equals 12 residues. The CDR3 loop reads CSVGGLNTEAFF. The CDR3, as DNA: TGCAGCGTTGGGGGGTTGAACACTGAAGCTTTCTTT.

The chain joins TRBV5-6 to TRBJ2-1; tentative D call: TRBD2 (5 bases). Trimming removed 4 bases from V and 3 bases from J, with 8 bases in between. CDR3 size: 13 residues. CDR1 is SGHDT, CDR2 YYEEEE, per germline. This CDR3 is CASSPAGYNEQFF. The CDR3 DNA is TGTGCCAGCAGCCCCGCGGGCTACAATGAGCAGTTCTTC.

This chain links TRBV27 with TRBJ1-4; 8 bases agree with TRBD1. Germline V gene sequence: CDR1 MNHEY, CDR2 SMNVEV (reference sequence). V lost 2 bases and J lost 5; bases outside the gene matches: 4. There are 15 residues in the CDR3. The CDR3 loop reads CASSLRTGKNEKLFF. As DNA, the CDR3 is TGTGCCAGCAGTTTAAGGACAGGGAAGAATGAAAAACTGTTTTTT.

The chain links TRBV27 to TRBJ2-1; no reliable D call. The CDR3 is 15 amino acids. Trimming pared 6 bases from V and 1 base from J, leaving 13 bases between. Germline CDR1 is MNHEY and CDR2 is SMNVEV (reference sequence). CDR3 residues: CASSPRVGSYNEQFF. CDR3 nucleotides: TGTGCCAGCAGCCCACGGGTTGGGTCCTACAATGAGCAGTTCTTC.

The genes are TRBV25-1 and TRBJ1-6, with TRBD1 identical over 7 bases. CDR1 MGHDK and CDR2 SYGVNS come from the germline V gene. The ends lost 2 bases at V and 10 bases at J; junction bases unmatched: 5. The CDR3 is made up of 14 amino acids. This CDR3 reads CASSEPEGGSPLHF. The DNA for the CDR3 is TGTGCCAGCAGTGAACCCGAAGGGGGCTCACCCCTCCACTTT.

The V and J genes are TRBV27 and TRBJ1-5; the match to TRBD1 covers 8 bases. Germline V gene data show CDR1 as MNHEY and CDR2 as SMNVEV (reference sequence). The CDR3 contains 15 residues. The J segment lost 4 bases and the V segment lost 2 bases, leaving 4 bases of the junction unmatched. For the CDR3, the DNA is TGTGCCAGCAGTTTACTGACAGGGGCAAATCAGCCCCAGCATTTT. Amino acid sequence: CASSLLTGANQPQHF.

The chain couples TRBV2 to TRBJ1-5; the match to TRBD1 covers 8 bases. V shed 7 bases and J 4 bases; nucleotides not matched to a gene: 6. The CDR3 is 14 amino acids. From germline, CDR1 is SNHLY and CDR2 FYNNEI. Here the CDR3 DNA reads TGTGCCAGCACCCCGGACAGGGTTAATCAGCCCCAGCATTTT. Translated, it gives CASTPDRVNQPQHF.

This clone was picked up a small number of times. The J gene is TRBJ2-5, the V gene TRBV9; TRBD1 matches at 7 bases. V gave up 4 bases and J gave up 2 bases; unmatched junction bases: 5. Germline V CDR1 and CDR2: SGDLS, YYNGEE. This CDR3 has 14 residues. The CDR3 sequence is CASSPHRGQETQYF. The CDR3 nucleotides are TGTGCCAGCAGCCCCCACAGGGGTCAAGAGACCCAGTACTTC.

The genes are TRBV29-1 and TRBJ1-1, with D perhaps TRBD1 (5 bases). Germline loops: CDR1 SQVTM, CDR2 ANQGSEA. V was shortened by 5 bases and J by 3 bases, with 16 bases between the two germline ends. The CDR3 has 14 amino acids. Here the CDR3 DNA reads TGCAGCGTTATCGTTCGAGTAGGGGACACTGAAGCTTTCTTT. Amino acid sequence: CSVIVRVGDTEAFF.

The chain has TRBV2 and TRBJ1-2, with TRBD1 identical over 7 bases. The germline V gene encodes CDR1 SNHLY and CDR2 FYNNEI. CDR3 length equals 13 residues. Unmatched junction bases numbered 10, after V lost 8 bases and J lost 7 bases. The CDR3 nucleotides are TGTGCCAGCGGAATTACAGGGGACTCTGGCTACACCTTC. Encoded protein: CASGITGDSGYTF.

V is TRBV29-1 and J is TRBJ2-1; 7 positions agree with TRBD2. The CDR3 totals 13 residues. Germline V gene data show CDR1 as SQVTM and CDR2 as ANQGSEA. V was pared by 4 bases and J by 1 base, with 1 base of the junction left unmatched. The CDR3: CSVGTRSYNEQFF. CDR3 nucleotides: TGCAGCGTTGGGACTAGATCCTACAATGAGCAGTTCTTC.

V usage is TRBV7-8 and J usage is TRBJ1-2; 7 bases are shared with TRBD1. The ends lost 6 bases at V and 1 base at J; junction bases unmatched: 14. From germline, CDR1 is SGHVS and CDR2 FQNEAQ. The CDR3 totals 17 residues. The CDR3 sequence is CASSPTTGSPNNYGYTF. DNA of the CDR3: TGTGCCAGCAGTCCGACGACAGGGAGCCCAAATAACTATGGCTACACCTTC.

The gene calls are TRBV11-3 and TRBJ2-3; tentatively, D is TRBD1 (6 bases). Trimming took off 4 bases at V and 2 bases at J, with 7 bases between the two ends. The CDR3 extends over 13 amino acids. Germline CDR1 SGHNT, CDR2 YENEEA. The CDR3 coding sequence is TGTGCCAGCAGCTGGGACAACACAGATACGCAGTATTTT. Translating gives CASSWDNTDTQYF.

This chain links TRBV7-8 with TRBJ2-2, with D possibly TRBD2 on 5 matching bases. The V end lost 5 bases, the J end lost 6 bases, and 13 bases lay between the germline ends. Germline values: CDR1 SGHVS, CDR2 FQNEAQ. CDR3 length equals 14 residues. CDR3 in amino acids: CASSIKWGAGELFF. The CDR3, as DNA: TGTGCCAGCAGCATCAAGTGGGGAGCCGGGGAGCTGTTTTTT.

The rearrangement links TRBV5-1 to TRBJ1-6; possibly TRBD1 for D (6 bases). This CDR3 has 14 amino acids. Germline V gene sequence: CDR1 SGHRS, CDR2 YFSETQ. The V and J ends lost 0 bases and 8 bases respectively, with 9 bases between them. CDR3 loop: CASSLDRADSPLHF. The DNA of the CDR3 is TGCGCCAGCAGCTTGGACAGGGCAGATTCACCCCTCCACTTT.

The chain employs TRBV5-1 and TRBJ1-2; weak D call: TRBD1 (5 bases). The germline gives CDR1 SGHRS, CDR2 YFSETQ. This CDR3 spans 15 amino acids. The V end was cut by 4 bases, the J end by 8 bases, with 21 bases between. CDR3: CASSTGTASYEGYTF. In DNA form, the CDR3 reads TGCGCCAGCAGCACCGGGACGGCGTCGTATGAGGGCTACACCTTC.

V gene TRBV14 combines with J gene TRBJ1-1, with D hard to call. Germline lookup yields CDR1 SGHDN and CDR2 FVKESK. The CDR3 totals 12 residues. Trimming left V 1 base short and J 5 bases short, with 5 bases between. The CDR3, as DNA: TGTGCCAGCAGCCAAGGATGGACTGAAGCTTTCTTT. Amino acid sequence: CASSQGWTEAFF.

The chain joins TRBV19 to TRBJ1-5; 9 bases align to TRBD1. CDR3 length: 16 residues. Trimming removed 5 bases from V and 0 bases from J; junction bases left unmatched: 5. CDR1 and CDR2 (germline): LNHDA, SQIVND (reference sequence). The CDR3 is CASSPGTGNSNQPQHF. The CDR3 DNA reads as TGTGCCAGTAGTCCTGGGACAGGGAATAGCAATCAGCCCCAGCATTTT.

This clone has more than one count but fewer than ten. The V call is TRBV5-1, the J call TRBJ2-2, with 8 positions matching TRBD2. Germline lookup yields CDR1 SGHRS and CDR2 YFSETQ. The V segment lost 3 bases and the J segment 0 bases; nucleotides outside the gene matches: 10. The CDR3 covers 18 residues. CDR3 nucleotides: TGCGCCAGCAGCTCGGGACTAGTTCCCGTTACGAACACCGGGGAGCTGTTTTTT. Its protein product is CASSSGLVPVTNTGELFF.

CDR3 region: CASSFDIHPNEQYF. As DNA, the CDR3 is TGTGCCAGCAGCTTTGACATCCACCCCAACGAGCAGTACTTC. The rearrangement uses TRBV7-2 and TRBJ2-7; no firm D call. Germline-derived CDR1 and CDR2 are SGHTA and FQGNSA. The CDR3 extends over 14 amino acids. Trimming stripped 3 bases from V and 5 bases from J, with 14 bases between.